This T cell receptor beta chain was profiled in a study of T cell responses to AZD1222 COVID-19 vaccine. Study-wide results and caveats: Baseline serology detected seropositivity in only a handful of AZD1222 recipients. Donors skewed white British and female; clonal diversity was possibly underestimated.

As regards this clone: The antigen remains unidentified.

The V gene lost 4 bases and the J gene lost 6 bases, with 11 bases spanning the gap. Per the germline V gene, CDR1 is LGHDT and CDR2 is YNNKEL (reference sequence). The CDR3 sequence is 13 residues long. Data came from immunoSEQ multiplex PCR; TCRdb stores just in-frame clones and leaves some out. The data hold some 97,000 clones, with 87% observed a single time. This receptor was taken from an adult in good health. This rearrangement joins TRBV3-1 (or the pseudogene TRBV3-2) to TRBJ2-3, with D unclear. Sequencing used peripheral blood, obtained on day 0 of AZD1222 vaccination. CDR3 amino acids: CASSPVLADTQYF. CDR3 sequence (DNA): TGTGCCAGCAGCCCCGTGTTGGCGGATACGCAGTATTTT.